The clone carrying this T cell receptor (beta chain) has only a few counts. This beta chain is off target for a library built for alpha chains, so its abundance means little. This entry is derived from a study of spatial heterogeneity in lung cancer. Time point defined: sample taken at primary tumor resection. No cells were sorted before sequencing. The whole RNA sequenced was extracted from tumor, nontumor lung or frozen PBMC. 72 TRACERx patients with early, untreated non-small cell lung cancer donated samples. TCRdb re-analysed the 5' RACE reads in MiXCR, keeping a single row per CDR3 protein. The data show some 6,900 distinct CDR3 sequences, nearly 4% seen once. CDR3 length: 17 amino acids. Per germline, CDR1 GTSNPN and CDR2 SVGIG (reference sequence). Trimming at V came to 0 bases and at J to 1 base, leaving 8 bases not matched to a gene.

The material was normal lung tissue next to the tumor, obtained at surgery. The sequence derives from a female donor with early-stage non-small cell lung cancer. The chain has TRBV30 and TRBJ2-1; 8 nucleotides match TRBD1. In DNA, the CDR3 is TGTGCCTGGAGTGTAGGTACCGGGACAGGTTCCTACAATGAGCAGTTCTTC. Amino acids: CAWSVGTGTGSYNEQFF. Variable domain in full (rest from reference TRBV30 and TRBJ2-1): SQTIHQWPATLVQPVGSPLSLECTVEGTSNPNLYWYRQAAGRGLQLLFYSVGIGQISSEVPQNLSASRPQDRQFILSSKKLLLSDSGFYLCAWSVGTGTGSYNEQFFGPGTRLTVL.